The clone carrying this TCR beta chain appeared a single time. The target antigen is unknown. The CDR3 is made up of 14 amino acids. The V segment lost 4 bases and the J segment 3 bases; nucleotides outside the gene matches: 4. Germline V gene lookup returns CDR1 SGHRS and CDR2 YFSETQ. The sample belongs to a study of cytomegalovirus exposure and HLA in healthy donors. Findings and limits, study-wide: In a later analysis, TCR association rates varied by HLA locus: DRB1 most, HLA-C fewest.

Researchers ran the PCR with 60 Vbeta and 13 Jbeta primers. Generated by immunoSEQ multiplex PCR, the TCRdb table keeps only in-frame clones and is missing some. The sample shows under 200,000 clones, more than 65% of them seen only once. The sequenced sample consisted of PBMCs. The chain links TRBV5-1 to TRBJ2-7, with 10 bases matching TRBD2. This receptor was taken from a woman aged 45-65 years in good health and CMV-seronegative. The DNA for the CDR3 is TGCGCCAGCAGCCCGGGACTAGCGATCTACGAGCAGTACTTC. Amino acid sequence: CASSPGLAIYEQYF.